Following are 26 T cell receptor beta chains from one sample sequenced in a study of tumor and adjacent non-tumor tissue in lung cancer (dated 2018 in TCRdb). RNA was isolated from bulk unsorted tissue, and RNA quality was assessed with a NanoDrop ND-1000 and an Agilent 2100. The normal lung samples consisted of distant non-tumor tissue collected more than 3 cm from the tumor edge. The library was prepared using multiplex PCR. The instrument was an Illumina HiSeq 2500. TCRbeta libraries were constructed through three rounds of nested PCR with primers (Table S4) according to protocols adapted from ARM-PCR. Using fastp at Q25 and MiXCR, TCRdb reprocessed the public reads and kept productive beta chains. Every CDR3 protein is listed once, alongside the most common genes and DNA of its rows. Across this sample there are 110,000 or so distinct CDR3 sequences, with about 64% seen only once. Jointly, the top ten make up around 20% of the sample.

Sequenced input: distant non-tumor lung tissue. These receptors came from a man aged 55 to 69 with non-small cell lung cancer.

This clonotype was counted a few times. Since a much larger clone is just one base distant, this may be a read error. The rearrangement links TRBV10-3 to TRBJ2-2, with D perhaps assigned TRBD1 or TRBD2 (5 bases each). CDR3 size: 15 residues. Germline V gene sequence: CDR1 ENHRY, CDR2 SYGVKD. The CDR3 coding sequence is TGTGCCATCAGTCCGGGACCTCCGAACACCGGGGAGCTGCTTTTT. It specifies CAISPGPPNTGELLF.

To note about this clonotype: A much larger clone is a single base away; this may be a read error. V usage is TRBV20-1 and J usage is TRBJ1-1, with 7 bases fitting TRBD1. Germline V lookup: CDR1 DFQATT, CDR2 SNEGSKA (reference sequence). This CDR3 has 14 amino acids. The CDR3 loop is CSASTGTANTQAFF. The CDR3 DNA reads TGCAGTGCTTCGACCGGGACAGCGAACACTCAAGCTTTCTTT.

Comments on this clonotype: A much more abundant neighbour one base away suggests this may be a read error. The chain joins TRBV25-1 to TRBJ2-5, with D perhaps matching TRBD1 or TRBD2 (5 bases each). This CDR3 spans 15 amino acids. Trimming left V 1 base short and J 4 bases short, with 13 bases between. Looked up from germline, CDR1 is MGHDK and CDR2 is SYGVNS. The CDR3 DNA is TGTGCCAGCAGTGAATTGGGGGTCGCGGGAGAGACCCAGTACTTC. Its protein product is CASSELGVAGETQYF. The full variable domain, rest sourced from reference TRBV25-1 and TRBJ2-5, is EADIYQTPRYLVIGTGKKITLECSQTMGHDKMYWYQQDPGMELHLIHYSYGVNSTEKGDLSSESTVSRIRTEHFPLTLESARPSHTSQYLCASSELGVAGETQYFGPGTRLLVL.

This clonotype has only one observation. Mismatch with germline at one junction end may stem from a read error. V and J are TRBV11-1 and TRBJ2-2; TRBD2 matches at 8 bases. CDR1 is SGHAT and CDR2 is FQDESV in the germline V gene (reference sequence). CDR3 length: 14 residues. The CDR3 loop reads CASSPTSATRELFF. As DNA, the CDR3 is TGTGCCAGCAGCCCGACTAGCGCTACCCGGGAGCTGTTTTTC.

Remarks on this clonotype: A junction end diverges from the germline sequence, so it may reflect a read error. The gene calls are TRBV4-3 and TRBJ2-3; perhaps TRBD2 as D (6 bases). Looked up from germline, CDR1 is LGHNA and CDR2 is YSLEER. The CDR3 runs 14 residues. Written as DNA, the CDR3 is TGCGCCAGCAGATGGGAAGCGGGCACAGATATGCAGTTTTTT. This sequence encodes CASRWEAGTDMQFF.

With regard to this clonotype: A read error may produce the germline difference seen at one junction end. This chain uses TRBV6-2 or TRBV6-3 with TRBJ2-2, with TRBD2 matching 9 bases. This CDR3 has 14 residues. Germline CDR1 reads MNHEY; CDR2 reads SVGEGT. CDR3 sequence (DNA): TGTGTCAGCAGGGTAGCGGGAGACACCGGGGAGCTGTTTTTT. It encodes CVSRVAGDTGELFF.

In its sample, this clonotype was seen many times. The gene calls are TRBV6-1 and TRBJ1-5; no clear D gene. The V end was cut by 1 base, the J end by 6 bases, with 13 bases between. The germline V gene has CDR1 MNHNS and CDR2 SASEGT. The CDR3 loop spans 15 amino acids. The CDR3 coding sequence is TGTGCCAGCAGTGAAGTCACGAGGTCTAGTCAGCCCCAGCATTTT. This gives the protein CASSEVTRSSQPQHF.

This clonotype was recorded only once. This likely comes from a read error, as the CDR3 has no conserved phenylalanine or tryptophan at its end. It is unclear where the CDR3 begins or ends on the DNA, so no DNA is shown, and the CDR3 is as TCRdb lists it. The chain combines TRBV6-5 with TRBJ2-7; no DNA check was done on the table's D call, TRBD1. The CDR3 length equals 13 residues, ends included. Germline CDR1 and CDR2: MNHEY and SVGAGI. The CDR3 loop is CASSTLTGTGLDL.

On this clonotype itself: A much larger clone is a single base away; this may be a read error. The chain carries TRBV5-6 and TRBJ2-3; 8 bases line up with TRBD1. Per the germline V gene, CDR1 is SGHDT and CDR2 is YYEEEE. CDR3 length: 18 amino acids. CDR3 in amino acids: CASSLGQGTTTSTDTHYF. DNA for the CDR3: TGTGCCAGCAGCTTGGGACAGGGGACAACAACTAGCACAGATACGCATTATTTT.

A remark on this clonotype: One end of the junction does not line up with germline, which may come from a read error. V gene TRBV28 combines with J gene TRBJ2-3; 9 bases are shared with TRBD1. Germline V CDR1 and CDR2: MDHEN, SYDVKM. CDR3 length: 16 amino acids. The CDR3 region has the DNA TGTGCCAGCGCCATTGGGACAGGGCTCCTCACAGATACGAAGTATTTT. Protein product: CASAIGTGLLTDTKYF.

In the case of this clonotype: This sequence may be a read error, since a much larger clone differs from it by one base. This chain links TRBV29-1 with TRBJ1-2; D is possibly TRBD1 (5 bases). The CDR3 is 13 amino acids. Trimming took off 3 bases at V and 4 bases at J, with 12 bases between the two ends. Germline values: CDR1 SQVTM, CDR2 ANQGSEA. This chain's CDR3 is CSVEKAGTYGYTF. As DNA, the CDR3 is TGCAGCGTTGAGAAGGCAGGGACCTATGGCTACACCTTC.

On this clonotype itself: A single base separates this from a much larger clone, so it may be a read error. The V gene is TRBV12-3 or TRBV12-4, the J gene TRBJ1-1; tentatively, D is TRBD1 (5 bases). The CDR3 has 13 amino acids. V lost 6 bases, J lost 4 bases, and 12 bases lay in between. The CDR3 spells CASRGPRGTEAFF. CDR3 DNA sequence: TGTGCCAGCAGAGGGCCTAGGGGCACTGAAGCTTTCTTT.

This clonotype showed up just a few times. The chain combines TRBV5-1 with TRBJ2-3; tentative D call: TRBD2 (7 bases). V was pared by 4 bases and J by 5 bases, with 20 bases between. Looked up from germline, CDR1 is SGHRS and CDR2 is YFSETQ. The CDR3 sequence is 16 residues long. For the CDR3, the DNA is TGCGCCAGCAGCCCGGCTTCGGGGGGCGCCAAAGATACGCAGTATTTT. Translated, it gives CASSPASGGAKDTQYF.

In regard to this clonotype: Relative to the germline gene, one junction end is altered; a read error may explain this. CDR3 in DNA: TGTGCCGGCAGACCCGTGAGACCTAGACAAAACCAGAACACTGAAGCTTTCTTT. Translated: CAGRPVRPRQNQNTEAFF. The rearrangement joins TRBV11-2 to TRBJ1-1; unclear D gene. This CDR3 has 18 residues. Germline CDR1 and CDR2: SGHAT and FQNNGV. Full variable domain (remainder filled in from reference TRBV11-2 and TRBJ1-1): EAGVAQSPRYKIIEKRQSVAFWCNPISGHATLYWYQQILGQGPKLLIQFQNNGVVDDSQLPKDRFSAERLKGVDSTLKIQPAKLEDSAVYLCAGRPVRPRQNQNTEAFFGQGTRLTVV.

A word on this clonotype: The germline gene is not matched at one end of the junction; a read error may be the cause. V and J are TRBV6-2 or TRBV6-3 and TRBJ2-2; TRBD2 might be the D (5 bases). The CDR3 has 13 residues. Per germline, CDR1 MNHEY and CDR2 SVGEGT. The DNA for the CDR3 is TGTGCCAGCACTAACGCTGTCACCGGGGTGCTGTTTTTT. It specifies CASTNAVTGVLFF.

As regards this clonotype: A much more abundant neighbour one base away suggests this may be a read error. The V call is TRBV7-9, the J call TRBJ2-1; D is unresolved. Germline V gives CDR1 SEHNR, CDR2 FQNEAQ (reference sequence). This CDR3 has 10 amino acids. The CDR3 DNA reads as TGTACCAGCAGCGCGGATGAGCAGTTCTTC. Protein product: CTSSADEQFF.

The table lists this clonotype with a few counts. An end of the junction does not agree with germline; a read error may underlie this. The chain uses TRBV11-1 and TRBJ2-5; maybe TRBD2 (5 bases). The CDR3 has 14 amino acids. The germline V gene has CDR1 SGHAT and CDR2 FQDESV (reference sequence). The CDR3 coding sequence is TGTGTCAGCAGCTCGAGGACTGCCCAAGAGACTCAGTACTTC. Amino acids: CVSSSRTAQETQYF.

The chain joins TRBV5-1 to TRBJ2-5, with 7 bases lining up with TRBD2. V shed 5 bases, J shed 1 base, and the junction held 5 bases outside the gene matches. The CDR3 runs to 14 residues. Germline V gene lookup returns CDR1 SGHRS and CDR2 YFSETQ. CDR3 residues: CASRAGRAQETQYF. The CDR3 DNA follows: TGCGCCAGCAGGGCAGGGAGGGCCCAAGAGACCCAGTACTTC.

CDR3 coding DNA: TGCGCCAGCAGGACAACAACTCAGTATTTT. This sequence encodes CASRTTTQYF. The rearrangement links TRBV10-1 to TRBJ1-5; no clear D. The J call may be wrong; the DNA end is better matched by TRBJ2-3. Germline CDR1 is WNHNN and CDR2 is SYGVQD (reference sequence). CDR3 length: 10 amino acids.

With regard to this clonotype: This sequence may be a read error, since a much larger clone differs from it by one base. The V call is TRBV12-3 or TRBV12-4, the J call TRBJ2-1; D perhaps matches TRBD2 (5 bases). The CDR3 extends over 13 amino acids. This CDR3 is CASILRRVDEQFF. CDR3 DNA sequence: TGTGCCAGCATTTTAAGGCGGGTCGATGAGCAGTTCTTC.

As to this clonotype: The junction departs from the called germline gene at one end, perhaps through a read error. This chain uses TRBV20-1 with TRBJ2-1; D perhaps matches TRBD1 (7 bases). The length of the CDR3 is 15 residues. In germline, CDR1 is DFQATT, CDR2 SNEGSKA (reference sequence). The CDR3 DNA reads TGCAGTACTAGGGCCCAGGGGGGAAGGGGCAATCAGCAGTTCTTC. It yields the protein CSTRAQGGRGNQQFF.

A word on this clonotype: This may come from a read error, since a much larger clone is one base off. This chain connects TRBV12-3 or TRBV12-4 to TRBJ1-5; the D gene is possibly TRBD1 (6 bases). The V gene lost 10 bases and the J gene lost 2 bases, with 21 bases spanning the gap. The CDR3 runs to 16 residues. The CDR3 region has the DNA TGTGCCAACAGCGAGACAGGAGACCTTGGCAATCAGCCCCAGCATTTT. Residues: CANSETGDLGNQPQHF.

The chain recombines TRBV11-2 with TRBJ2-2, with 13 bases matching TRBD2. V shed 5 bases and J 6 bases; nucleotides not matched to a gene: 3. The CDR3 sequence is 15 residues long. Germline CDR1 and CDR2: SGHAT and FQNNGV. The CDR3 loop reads CASSPGLAGAGELFF. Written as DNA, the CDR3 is TGTGCCAGCAGCCCTGGACTAGCGGGAGCCGGGGAGCTGTTTTTT.

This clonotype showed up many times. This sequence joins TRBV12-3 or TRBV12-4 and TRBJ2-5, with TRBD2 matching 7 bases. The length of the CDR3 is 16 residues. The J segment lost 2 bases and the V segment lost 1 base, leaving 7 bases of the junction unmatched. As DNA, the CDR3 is TGTGCCAGCAGTTTAGGGCTAGCGGCCCGACAAGAGACCCAGTACTTC. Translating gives CASSLGLAARQETQYF.

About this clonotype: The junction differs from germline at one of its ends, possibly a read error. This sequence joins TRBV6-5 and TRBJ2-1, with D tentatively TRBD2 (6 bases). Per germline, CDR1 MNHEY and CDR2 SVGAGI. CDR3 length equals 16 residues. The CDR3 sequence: CTSSYFPGLAGNEQFF. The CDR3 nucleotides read TGTACCAGCAGTTACTTTCCGGGACTGGCGGGGAATGAGCAGTTCTTC.

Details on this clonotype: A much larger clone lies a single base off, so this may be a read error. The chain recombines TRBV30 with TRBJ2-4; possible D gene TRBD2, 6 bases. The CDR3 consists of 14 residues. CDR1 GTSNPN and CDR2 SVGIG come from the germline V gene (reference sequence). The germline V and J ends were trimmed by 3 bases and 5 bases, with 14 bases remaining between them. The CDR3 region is CAWRVREAQNIQYF. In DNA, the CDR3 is TGTGCCTGGAGAGTCAGGGAGGCCCAAAACATTCAGTACTTC.